This T cell receptor (beta chain) comes out of a study of cytomegalovirus exposure and HLA in healthy donors. V shed 4 bases and J 3 bases; nucleotides not matched to a gene: 11. Germline CDR1 reads LGHNA; CDR2 reads YNFKEQ. CDR3 length: 16 residues. Vbeta (60) and Jbeta (13) primers were used in the PCR. Sequenced by immunoSEQ multiplex PCR; TCRdb stores in-frame clones only, minus some. The sample's table shows about 60,000 clones. Remarks on this clone: What it binds is not known.

The study, taken as a whole, reports: Sequencing depth roughly uniform across donors was assumed in presence/absence analyses. Evidence from a later analysis indicated that most CMV-associated TCR beta chains looked HLA-restricted. Common viral pathogens seemed to be connected with several of the most significant clusters, according to a later analysis.

The rearrangement uses TRBV4-2 and TRBJ1-1; the match to TRBD1 covers 7 bases. The TCR sequence derives from a man aged 50-59 years in good health and CMV-seropositive. Material: PBMCs. In DNA form, the CDR3 reads TGTGCCAGCAGCCCCTCCCTCGACAGGGCGGACACTGAAGCTTTCTTT. This codes for CASSPSLDRADTEAFF.